This entry lists 19 T cell receptor beta chains sequenced from one sample in a study of T cells after yellow fever vaccination. TCRdb called the 5' RACE reads again in MiXCR, with one record for every CDR3 protein. The table records just under 600,000 distinct CDR3 sequences, roughly 13% of them present only once. The source was PBMCs, collected on the day of the yellow fever booster vaccination. The source of these receptors is a man aged 25 to 40 who received the YFV17D yellow fever vaccine.

This clonotype showed up just a few times. This chain links TRBV12-3 or TRBV12-4 with TRBJ2-5; D is unresolved. This CDR3 contains 11 residues. With 5 bases removed from V and 7 bases from J, the gap between germline ends came to 8 bases. CDR3 protein: CASSERWTQYF. Written as DNA, the CDR3 is TGTGCCAGCAGTGAGCGATGGACCCAGTACTTC.

The V and J genes are TRBV30 and TRBJ2-1; 8 bases fit TRBD1. Germline V gene sequence: CDR1 GTSNPN, CDR2 SVGIG (reference sequence). V was clipped by 3 bases and J by 6 bases; unmatched bases: 4. This CDR3 comprises 13 residues. CDR3 in amino acids: CAWSPQGVNEQFF. The CDR3 DNA sequence: TGTGCCTGGAGCCCACAGGGGGTCAATGAGCAGTTCTTC.

The chain combines TRBV6-5 with TRBJ2-5, with D tentatively TRBD1 (6 bases). CDR3 length: 17 amino acids. V lost 1 base and J lost 2, with 17 bases in between. Germline values: CDR1 MNHEY, CDR2 SVGAGI. The CDR3 nucleotides read TGTGCCAGCAGTTACTGGCGAGGGGGTACCTCACAAGAGACCCAGTACTTC. Amino acid sequence: CASSYWRGGTSQETQYF.

This clonotype was observed a few times. The CDR3 protein is CAWSPTGLVYEQYF. The CDR3 nucleotides read TGTGCCTGGAGTCCGACGGGACTAGTCTACGAGCAGTACTTC. V gene TRBV30 combines with J gene TRBJ2-7, with 8 bases matching TRBD2. The trim removed 2 bases at V and 3 bases at J, leaving 6 bases unmatched. The CDR3 length is 14 residues. Looked up from germline, CDR1 is GTSNPN and CDR2 is SVGIG (reference sequence).

This clonotype was seen a handful of times. The V and J genes are TRBV2 and TRBJ2-1; 11 bases map to TRBD1. Trimming cost V 7 bases and J 5 bases; bases outside gene matches: 7. The CDR3 consists of 15 residues. CDR1 and CDR2 (germline): SNHLY, FYNNEI. The CDR3 here is CASIRDRGSDNEQFF. CDR3 DNA sequence: TGTGCCAGCATACGGGACAGGGGGTCTGACAATGAGCAGTTCTTC.

This clonotype appeared many times. This chain joins TRBV5-1 and TRBJ1-6; 7 nucleotides match TRBD1. The germline V gene encodes CDR1 SGHRS and CDR2 YFSETQ. Unmatched junction bases numbered 3, after V lost 0 bases and J lost 6 bases. The CDR3 covers 15 residues. CDR3 sequence (DNA): TGCGCCAGCAGCTTGGGAGGGGGCAGTAATTCACCCCTCCACTTT. As protein: CASSLGGGSNSPLHF.

In this sample, this clonotype turned up a few times. The rearrangement uses TRBV20-1 and TRBJ2-1; weak D call: TRBD2 (5 bases). The ends were cut back, 3 bases at V and 7 bases at J, with 13 bases in the middle. This CDR3 is built from 13 residues. Germline loops: CDR1 DFQATT, CDR2 SNEGSKA (reference sequence). The CDR3 loop reads CSASSGMSNEQFF. The CDR3 DNA follows: TGCAGTGCTAGCTCCGGGATGAGTAATGAGCAGTTCTTC.

V and J are TRBV19 and TRBJ2-5; 7 bases map to TRBD1. The CDR3 contains 15 residues. Germline trimming cut 3 bases from V and 1 base from J; bases unmatched to any gene: 5. In germline, CDR1 is LNHDA, CDR2 SQIVND (reference sequence). CDR3 residues: CASSIGQGVQETQYF. In DNA form, the CDR3 reads TGTGCCAGTAGTATCGGGCAGGGGGTCCAAGAGACCCAGTACTTC.

This CDR3 reads CASRNLLGTGESYNEQFF. CDR3 nucleotide sequence: TGTGCCAGCAGAAATTTGCTCGGGACAGGCGAATCCTACAATGAGCAGTTCTTC. The chain couples TRBV6-1 to TRBJ2-1; 8 positions agree with TRBD1. CDR3 length: 18 residues. V lost 6 bases to trimming and J lost 1 base; unmatched junction nucleotides: 14. In germline, CDR1 is MNHNS, CDR2 SASEGT.

Only a few counts were recorded for this clonotype. The J gene is TRBJ2-2, the V gene TRBV5-1; 9 bases map to TRBD2. Unmatched junction bases numbered 15, after V lost 5 bases and J lost 4 bases. CDR1 is SGHRS and CDR2 is YFSETQ in the germline V gene. The CDR3 totals 18 residues. As DNA, the CDR3 is TGCGCCAGCAGACGAACGGGAAGCGGACTAGCGTTCACCGGGGAGCTGTTTTTT. Its translation: CASRRTGSGLAFTGELFF.

The V call is TRBV20-1, the J call TRBJ2-7, with 9 bases identical to TRBD1. J was trimmed by 7 bases and V by 6 bases; bases with no gene match: 13. This CDR3 is built from 14 residues. Germline lookup yields CDR1 DFQATT and CDR2 SNEGSKA (reference sequence). The CDR3 here is CSAERLGQGLEQYF. CDR3 bases: TGCAGTGCCGAGAGGTTGGGACAGGGATTAGAGCAGTACTTC.

The CDR3 nucleotides are TGTGCCAGCAACCCCCAGGAGGGTGAGCAGTACTTC. This translates into CASNPQEGEQYF. This rearrangement joins TRBV2 to TRBJ2-7; D is perhaps TRBD2 (6 bases). The V gene lost 7 bases and the J gene lost 7 bases, with 14 bases spanning the gap. This CDR3 contains 12 residues. Germline lookup yields CDR1 SNHLY and CDR2 FYNNEI.

The genes are TRBV7-2 and TRBJ2-3; no definite D call. Trimming took 9 bases from V and 0 from J, leaving 10 bases between them. Germline V gene sequence: CDR1 SGHTA, CDR2 FQGNSA. This CDR3 has 13 residues. CDR3 loop: CASALGSTDTQYF. The CDR3 bases are TGTGCCAGTGCTCTGGGGAGCACAGATACGCAGTATTTT.

This clonotype was seen ten or more times. The rearrangement links TRBV7-2 to TRBJ2-5; no clear D gene. Germline values: CDR1 SGHTA, CDR2 FQGNSA. Deletions cut 5 bases from V and 5 bases from J, with 18 bases between. The length of the CDR3 is 15 residues. The CDR3 coding sequence is TGTGCCAGCAGCCCTCGCTCTCAACACTCGGAGACCCAGTACTTC. Translated: CASSPRSQHSETQYF.

This clonotype appeared many times. The rearrangement links TRBV9 to TRBJ1-1; D unresolved. The length of the CDR3 is 12 residues. Trimming took 6 bases from V and 9 from J, leaving 15 bases between them. Germline CDR1 SGDLS, CDR2 YYNGEE. CDR3 in DNA: TGTGCCAGCAACAACCCGGGTACAAAAGCTTTCTTT. Translation: CASNNPGTKAFF.

This clonotype appeared a few times. The chain is built from TRBV10-3 and TRBJ2-5; TRBD1 matches at 8 bases. The CDR3 contains 13 residues. V shed 8 bases, J shed 1 base, and the junction held 3 bases outside the gene matches. Germline V lookup: CDR1 ENHRY, CDR2 SYGVKD. CDR3: CAIGTGGQETQYF. CDR3 bases: TGTGCCATCGGAACAGGGGGCCAAGAGACCCAGTACTTC.

This clonotype was observed once. The gene calls are TRBV4-3 and TRBJ2-7, with D perhaps matching TRBD2 (6 bases). Between the trimmed V and J ends, which lost 0 bases and 6 bases, there was a span of 15 bases. The CDR3 loop spans 15 amino acids. CDR1 and CDR2 from the germline V gene are LGHNA and YSLEER. The CDR3 loop is CASSQELWGVGEQYF. The DNA of the CDR3 is TGCGCCAGCAGCCAAGAACTCTGGGGGGTGGGCGAGCAGTACTTC.

This chain uses TRBV5-4 with TRBJ2-7; D is unclear. Germline V CDR1 and CDR2: SGHNT, YYREEE (reference sequence). The CDR3 length is 14 residues. The V end was cut by 4 bases, the J end by 0 bases, with 11 bases between. CDR3: CASSHDRYSYEQYF. CDR3 DNA: TGTGCCAGCAGCCATGACCGATACTCCTACGAGCAGTACTTC. Complete variable domain (other parts from reference TRBV5-4 and TRBJ2-7): ETGVTQSPTHLIKTRGQQVTLRCSSQSGHNTVSWYQQALGQGPQFIFQYYREEENGRGNFPPRFSGLQFPNYSSELNVNALELDDSALYLCASSHDRYSYEQYFGPGTRLTVT.

The V and J genes are TRBV7-2 and TRBJ1-6, with 8 nucleotides matching TRBD1. This CDR3 has 13 amino acids. V lost 5 bases and J lost 10; bases outside the gene matches: 4. Germline V gives CDR1 SGHTA, CDR2 FQGNSA. CDR3 in DNA: TGTGCCAGCAGCCTGACAGGGGAATCACCCCTCCACTTT. Translating it yields CASSLTGESPLHF.